This T cell receptor (beta chain) came from a study of blood T cell repertoires in COVID-19. Study-wide context: Both acute and convalescent COVID-19 samples were obtained from the United States, Italy and Spain. Sources were T cells, B-cell-depleted T cells, or PBMCs; the material itself was cDNA or gDNA.

This CDR3 is 14 amino acids long. Germline CDR1 and CDR2: SGHNT and YENEEA. The V segment lost 4 bases and the J segment 2 bases; nucleotides outside the gene matches: 4. In the original analysis: Using reference gene primer amplification, nucleated cell counts were estimated. The data were produced by immunoSEQ multiplex PCR, yet TCRdb's version contains in-frame clones alone and is incomplete. The V and J calls and the clone size are those of that table, but D and trimming were determined from the DNA. The table shows about 55,000 clones, with less than 75% occurring only once. Specimen: peripheral blood. The TCR originated in an older woman with acute or convalescent COVID-19. This chain uses TRBV11-3 with TRBJ2-5, with 7 bases aligning to TRBD1. CDR3 DNA sequence: TGTGCCAGCAGCTCCAACAGGGGTCAAGAGACCCAGTACTTC. Translated, it gives CASSSNRGQETQYF.